Following are 28 T cell receptor beta chains from one sample sequenced in a study of T cell responses to AZD1222 COVID-19 vaccine. Sequencing was performed with immunoSEQ multiplex PCR; in TCRdb, only in-frame clones are kept and a portion is missing. This table has fewer than 150,000 clones, approximately 90% appearing once. The sequencing here drew on peripheral blood, taken on day 0 of AZD1222 vaccination. These receptor sequences come from an adult in good health.

This rearrangement joins TRBV27 to TRBJ1-1; the D gene is possibly TRBD1 (5 bases). This CDR3 has 16 residues. Trimming removed 2 bases from V and 1 base from J, with 14 bases in between. The germline V gene encodes CDR1 MNHEY and CDR2 SMNVEV (reference sequence). CDR3: CASSLDFGAGNTEAFF. The CDR3 nucleotides are TGTGCCAGCAGTTTAGATTTCGGGGCGGGGAACACTGAAGCTTTCTTT.

For the CDR3, the DNA is TGTGCCAGCAGCCAGCAGGGGGGAATCACTGAAGCTTTCTTT. As protein: CASSQQGGITEAFF. The J gene is TRBJ1-1, the V gene TRBV7-9, with 7 nucleotides matching TRBD1. Germline CDR1 SEHNR, CDR2 FQNEAQ (reference sequence). The ends lost 5 bases at V and 4 bases at J; junction bases unmatched: 7. This CDR3 comprises 14 residues.

The chain recombines TRBV19 with TRBJ2-3; no definite D call. Trimming shortened V by 9 bases and J by 4 bases, and 14 bases separated the two germline ends. CDR1 LNHDA and CDR2 SQIVND come from the germline V gene (reference sequence). The CDR3 extends over 13 amino acids. For the CDR3, the DNA is TGTGCCAGCAAAAAGCTAGTTTCAGATACGCAGTATTTT. The encoded protein is CASKKLVSDTQYF.

The CDR3 bases are TGTGCCAGCAGCTTTCTCCTGACAGGCCGGAACACTGAAGCTTTCTTT. This sequence encodes CASSFLLTGRNTEAFF. This chain uses TRBV7-9 with TRBJ1-1; possibly TRBD1 for D (6 bases). The V end lost 3 bases, the J end lost 1 base, and 15 bases lay between the germline ends. CDR1 is SEHNR, CDR2 FQNEAQ, per germline (reference sequence). The CDR3 is made up of 16 amino acids.

The V and J genes are TRBV7-2 and TRBJ2-7; D unresolved. The CDR3 covers 11 residues. Germline V gene lookup returns CDR1 SGHTA and CDR2 FQGNSA. The V end was cut by 4 bases, the J end by 2 bases, with 3 bases between. CDR3: CASSYAYEQYF. The CDR3 region has the DNA TGTGCCAGCAGCTATGCCTACGAGCAGTACTTC.

This rearrangement joins TRBV7-3 to TRBJ1-6, with D possibly matching TRBD1 (6 bases). Between the trimmed V and J ends, which lost 5 bases and 10 bases, there was a span of 21 bases. Germline V gene sequence: CDR1 SGHTA, CDR2 FQGTGA. This CDR3 is 16 amino acids long. CDR3 amino acids: CASSAYGGPGGSPLHF. The CDR3 region has the DNA TGTGCCAGCAGCGCCTATGGGGGGCCGGGCGGATCACCCCTCCACTTT.

The J gene is TRBJ1-2, the V gene TRBV27; a possible D gene is TRBD1 (5 bases). The germline V gene has CDR1 MNHEY and CDR2 SMNVEV (reference sequence). The V end was cut by 5 bases, the J end by 6 bases, with 19 bases between. The CDR3 is 15 amino acids. The CDR3 DNA sequence: TGTGCCAGCAGTCCCAGTCCAGGGTCTAGGGATGGCTACACCTTC. This sequence encodes CASSPSPGSRDGYTF.

The V gene is TRBV6-6, the J gene TRBJ1-4; D unresolved. The CDR3 is 13 amino acids. CDR1 is MNHNY, CDR2 SVGAGI, per germline (reference sequence). V lost 5 bases and J lost 8, with 12 bases in between. The CDR3: CASSPYTKEKLFF. The CDR3 DNA follows: TGTGCCAGCAGTCCCTATACGAAGGAAAAACTGTTTTTT.

This sequence joins TRBV7-9 and TRBJ1-1; D uncertain. From germline, CDR1 is SEHNR and CDR2 FQNEAQ (reference sequence). CDR3 length: 12 residues. Trimming shortened V by 2 bases and J by 1 base, and 2 bases separated the two germline ends. The CDR3 nucleotides are TGTGCCAGCAGCTTACAGAACACTGAAGCTTTCTTT. This translates into CASSLQNTEAFF.

DNA of the CDR3: TGTGCCAGCTCTCTAGGGACGGTAACCTACGAGCAGTACTTC. Amino acid sequence: CASSLGTVTYEQYF. The chain uses TRBV18 and TRBJ2-7; the D gene could be TRBD1 or TRBD2 (5 bases each). Germline values: CDR1 KGHSH, CDR2 LQKENI. The ends were cut back, 6 bases at V and 2 bases at J, with 14 bases in the middle. The CDR3 contains 14 residues.

The V and J genes are TRBV24-1 and TRBJ2-3, with TRBD2 matching 12 bases. CDR1 and CDR2 from the germline V gene are KGHDR and SFDVKD. Germline trimming cut 5 bases from V and 2 bases from J; bases unmatched to any gene: 4. The CDR3 spans 16 residues. The DNA for the CDR3 is TGTGCCACCAGTGCGGCTAGCGGGGGGGTCACAGATACGCAGTATTTT. Translated, it gives CATSAASGGVTDTQYF.

The chain recombines TRBV3-1 (or the pseudogene TRBV3-2) with TRBJ2-7; TRBD1 aligns across 7 bases. The CDR3 totals 15 residues. Trimming at V came to 5 bases and at J to 3 bases, leaving 10 bases not matched to a gene. Germline V gene data show CDR1 as LGHDT and CDR2 as YNNKEL (reference sequence). The CDR3, as DNA: TGTGCCAGCAGCTGGAAGCCGGGACAGCGCTACGAGCAGTACTTC. As protein: CASSWKPGQRYEQYF.

V gene TRBV4-3 combines with J gene TRBJ2-7, with D hard to call. V dropped 0 bases and J dropped 2 bases, with 5 bases sitting between them. The germline CDR1 and CDR2 sequences are LGHNA and YSLEER. This CDR3 has 13 amino acids. CDR3 in DNA: TGCGCCAGCAGCCAAGAGCGCGCCTACGAGCAGTACTTC. Its translation: CASSQERAYEQYF.

The chain recombines TRBV6-5 with TRBJ1-2, with TRBD1 as a possible D gene (5 bases). The CDR3 totals 16 residues. The germline V gene encodes CDR1 MNHEY and CDR2 SVGAGI. The V and J ends lost 0 bases and 4 bases respectively, with 15 bases between them. CDR3 sequence: CASSYSRWGGSYGYTF. The CDR3 DNA reads TGTGCCAGCAGTTACTCCCGCTGGGGGGGTTCCTATGGCTACACCTTC.

This clone came up once. This sequence joins TRBV4-3 and TRBJ2-4; D unresolved. Deletions cut 0 bases from V and 0 bases from J, with 6 bases between. There are 15 residues in the CDR3. Germline lookup yields CDR1 LGHNA and CDR2 YSLEER. The CDR3 loop reads CASSQERSAKNIQYF. CDR3 nucleotides: TGCGCCAGCAGCCAAGAACGGTCAGCCAAAAACATTCAGTACTTC.

The V gene is TRBV7-6, the J gene TRBJ1-1, with D unresolved. Trimming left V 0 bases short and J 0 bases short, with 8 bases between. The germline V gene has CDR1 SGHVS and CDR2 FNYEAQ. The CDR3 spans 15 residues. The CDR3 sequence is CASSLALGLNTEAFF. DNA of the CDR3: TGTGCCAGCAGCTTAGCGCTAGGTTTGAACACTGAAGCTTTCTTT.

The chain combines TRBV7-8 with TRBJ2-1; weak D call: TRBD1 (5 bases). Looked up from germline, CDR1 is SGHVS and CDR2 is FQNEAQ. Trimming pared 1 base from V and 5 bases from J, leaving 9 bases between. The CDR3 totals 14 residues. In DNA, the CDR3 is TGTGCCAGCAGCTTAGGACAGATGAACAATGAGCAGTTCTTC. Translating gives CASSLGQMNNEQFF.

The count of this clone is one. The chain uses TRBV18 and TRBJ1-2; TRBD1 agrees at 7 bases. The CDR3 extends over 14 amino acids. V was pared by 3 bases and J by 4 bases, with 5 bases of the junction left unmatched. The V gene's germline CDR1 is KGHSH and CDR2 LQKENI. The CDR3 region is CASSPDGDSYGYTF. The CDR3 DNA is TGTGCCAGCTCACCGGATGGGGACAGCTATGGCTACACCTTC. The entire variable domain, with the rest obtained from reference TRBV18 and TRBJ1-2, is as follows: NAGVMQNPRHLVRRRGQEARLRCSPMKGHSHVYWYRQLPEEGLKFMVYLQKENIIDESGMPKERFSAEFPKEGPSILRIQQVVRGDSAAYFCASSPDGDSYGYTFGSGTRLTVV.

The CDR3 DNA sequence: TGTGCCAGTGGGGACGGACCCAATCAGCCCCAGCATTTT. Its translation: CASGDGPNQPQHF. The V call is TRBV5-4, the J call TRBJ1-5, with D possibly being TRBD1 (5 bases). Germline values: CDR1 SGHNT, CDR2 YYREEE (reference sequence). V lost 8 bases and J lost 3, with 12 bases in between. The CDR3 runs to 13 residues.

V is TRBV6-4 and J is TRBJ2-2; a possible D gene is TRBD1 (5 bases). V lost 3 bases to trimming and J lost 2 bases, with 10 bases between them. Germline CDR1 reads MRHNA; CDR2 reads SNTAGT. This CDR3 has 15 amino acids. This chain's CDR3 is CASSETDANTGELFF. CDR3 DNA sequence: TGTGCCAGCAGTGAGACAGATGCTAACACCGGGGAGCTGTTTTTT.

The rearrangement links TRBV19 to TRBJ1-5; D unresolved. The V gene's germline CDR1 is LNHDA and CDR2 SQIVND (reference sequence). The CDR3 runs 13 residues. Trimming shortened V by 4 bases and J by 5 bases, and 9 bases separated the two germline ends. Here the CDR3 reads CASSRGPYQPQHF. The DNA of the CDR3 is TGTGCCAGTAGTAGAGGACCTTATCAGCCCCAGCATTTT.

The rearrangement uses TRBV5-8 and TRBJ2-2; 7 positions agree with TRBD1. V trimming: 7 bases; J trimming: 3 bases; junction bases outside the gene matches: 12. The CDR3 is 16 residues long. Germline CDR1 is SGHTS and CDR2 is YDEGEE. CDR3 in DNA: TGTGCCAGCGTCGAGGGGGCAGGGGCCGACACCGGGGAGCTGTTTTTT. Amino acid sequence: CASVEGAGADTGELFF. The variable domain in full, completed from reference TRBV5-8 and TRBJ2-2, reads EAGVTQSPTHLIKTRGQQATLRCSPISGHTSVYWYQQALGLGLQFLLWYDEGEERNRGNFPPRFSGRQFPNYSSELNVNALELEDSALYLCASVEGAGADTGELFFGEGSRLTVL.

The chain has TRBV15 and TRBJ1-2, with unresolved D. Trimming stripped 0 bases from V and 8 bases from J, with 13 bases between. The CDR3 length is 14 residues. From germline, CDR1 is LNHNV and CDR2 YYDKDF (reference sequence). The CDR3 bases are TGTGCCACCAGCAGAGATCAAATGGGGAGCGGCTACACCTTC. This encodes CATSRDQMGSGYTF.

The chain has TRBV6-5 and TRBJ2-7; D is perhaps TRBD1 or TRBD2 (7 bases each). Germline V gene data show CDR1 as MNHEY and CDR2 as SVGAGI. V was cut by 7 bases and J by 2 bases, with 18 bases left in between. The CDR3 length is 15 residues. CDR3 bases: TGTGCCAGCAACAGGGGAGGGGTTGCAACCTACGAGCAGTACTTC. This sequence encodes CASNRGGVATYEQYF.

This rearrangement joins TRBV5-7 to TRBJ1-1; 9 bases line up with TRBD1. TRBV5-7 is an ORF, with its function uncertain. Unmatched junction bases numbered 5, after V lost 1 base and J lost 4 bases. The CDR3 is 15 residues long. CDR3 coding DNA: TGTGCCAGCAGCTTGACAGGGGGCACGAGCACTGAAGCTTTCTTT. Translation gives CASSLTGGTSTEAFF.

On this clone: Different DNA sequences within this sample yield the same CDR3. V and J are TRBV6-5 and TRBJ1-2; D gene ambiguous. The CDR3 sequence is 13 residues long. In germline, CDR1 is MNHEY, CDR2 SVGAGI. V was shortened by 6 bases and J by 0 bases, with 8 bases between the two germline ends. CDR3 DNA sequence: TGTGCCAGCAGGGACGGTCCTAACTATGGCTACACCTTC. This sequence encodes CASRDGPNYGYTF.

The V gene is TRBV15, the J gene TRBJ2-3, with a possible D match to TRBD2 (6 bases). The CDR3 extends over 20 amino acids. V lost 0 bases and J lost 2, with 24 bases in between. In germline, CDR1 is LNHNV, CDR2 YYDKDF (reference sequence). CDR3 in DNA: TGTGCCACCAGCAGAGATCGGGAGTTCAGTTCACGCTTCGACACAGATACGCAGTATTTT. It specifies CATSRDREFSSRFDTDTQYF.

The rearrangement links TRBV3-1 (or the pseudogene TRBV3-2) to TRBJ1-5; 8 bases fit TRBD1. In germline, CDR1 is LGHDT, CDR2 YNNKEL (reference sequence). Trimming removed 4 bases from V and 0 bases from J; junction bases left unmatched: 8. The CDR3 has 17 amino acids. In nucleotides, the CDR3 is TGTGCCAGCAGCCCGGGACAGGCACCCTATAGCAATCAGCCCCAGCATTTT. The encoded protein is CASSPGQAPYSNQPQHF.